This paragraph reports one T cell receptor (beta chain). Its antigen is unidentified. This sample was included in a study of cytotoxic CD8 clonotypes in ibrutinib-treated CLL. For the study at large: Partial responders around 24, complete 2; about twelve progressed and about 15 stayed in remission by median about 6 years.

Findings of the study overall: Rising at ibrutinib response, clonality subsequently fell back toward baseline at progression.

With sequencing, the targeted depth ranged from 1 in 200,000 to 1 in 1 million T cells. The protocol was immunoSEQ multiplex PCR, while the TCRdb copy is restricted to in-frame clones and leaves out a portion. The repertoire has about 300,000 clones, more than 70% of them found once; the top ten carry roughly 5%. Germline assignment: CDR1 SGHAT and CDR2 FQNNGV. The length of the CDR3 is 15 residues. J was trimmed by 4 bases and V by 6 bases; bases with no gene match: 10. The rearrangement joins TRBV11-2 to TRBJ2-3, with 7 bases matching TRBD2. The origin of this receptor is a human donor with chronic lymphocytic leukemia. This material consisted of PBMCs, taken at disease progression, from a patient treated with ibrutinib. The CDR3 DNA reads TGTGCCAGCAGATCAGCGGGGAGAGGATCAGATACGCAGTATTTT. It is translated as CASRSAGRGSDTQYF.